The source of this T cell receptor (beta chain) is a study of shared clonotypes between healthy human individuals. General study points: Generation probability values for non-shared clonotypes were lower than those for clonotypes shared by all four donors.

The CD4+ fraction was divided into a CD45RA+ naive subset and a CD45RA-negative memory subset. Sequencing used immunoSEQ multiplex PCR; TCRdb keeps in-frame clones, though not all of them. The sample lists approximately 980,000 clones; 60% to 85% were seen once. CDR3 length equals 14 residues. V lost 2 bases to trimming and J lost 0 bases, with 7 bases between them. Looked up from germline, CDR1 is SGHDN and CDR2 is FVKESK. In regard to this clone: The target antigen is unknown.

The specimen sequenced was memory CD4+ T cells sorted from blood. Specified subset: CD45RA-negative fraction. The TCR originated in a man aged 18-30 years in good health. The chain uses TRBV14 and TRBJ1-1; D not certain. The CDR3 coding sequence is TGTGCCAGCAGCCAACAGGACTTGAACACTGAAGCTTTCTTT. It codes for CASSQQDLNTEAFF.